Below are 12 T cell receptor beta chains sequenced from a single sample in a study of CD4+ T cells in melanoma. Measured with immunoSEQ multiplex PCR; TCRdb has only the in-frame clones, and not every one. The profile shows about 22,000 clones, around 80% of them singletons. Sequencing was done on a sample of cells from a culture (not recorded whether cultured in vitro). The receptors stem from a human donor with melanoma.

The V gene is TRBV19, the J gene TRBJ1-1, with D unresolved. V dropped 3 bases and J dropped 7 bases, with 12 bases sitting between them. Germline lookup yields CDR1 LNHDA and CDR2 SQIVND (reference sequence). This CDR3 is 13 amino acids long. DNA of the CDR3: TGTGCCAGTAGTATTGGGCGGCGGAATGAAGCTTTCTTT. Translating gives CASSIGRRNEAFF. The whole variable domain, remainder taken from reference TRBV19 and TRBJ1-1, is DGGITQSPKYLFRKEGQNVTLSCEQNLNHDAMYWYRQDPGQGLRLIYYSQIVNDFQKGDIAEGYSVSREKKESFPLTVTSAQKNPTAFYLCASSIGRRNEAFFGQGTRLTVV.

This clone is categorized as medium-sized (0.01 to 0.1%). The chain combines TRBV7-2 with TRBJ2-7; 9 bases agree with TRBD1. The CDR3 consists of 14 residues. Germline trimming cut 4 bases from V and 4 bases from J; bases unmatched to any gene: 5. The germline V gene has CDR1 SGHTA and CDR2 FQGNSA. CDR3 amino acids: CASSSDRGRYEQYF. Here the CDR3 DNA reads TGTGCCAGCAGCTCGGACAGGGGAAGATACGAGCAGTACTTC.

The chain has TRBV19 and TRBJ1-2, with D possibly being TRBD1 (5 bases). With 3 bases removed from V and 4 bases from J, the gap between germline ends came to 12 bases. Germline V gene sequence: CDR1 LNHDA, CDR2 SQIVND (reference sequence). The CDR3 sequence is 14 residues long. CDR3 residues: CASSIGGTAYGYTF. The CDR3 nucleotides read TGTGCCAGTAGTATCGGAGGGACGGCCTATGGCTACACCTTC.

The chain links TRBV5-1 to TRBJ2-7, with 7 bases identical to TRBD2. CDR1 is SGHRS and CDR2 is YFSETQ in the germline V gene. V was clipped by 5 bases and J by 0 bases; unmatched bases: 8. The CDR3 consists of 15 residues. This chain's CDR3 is CASSSGGGSSYEQYF. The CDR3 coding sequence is TGCGCCAGCAGTTCTGGGGGGGGAAGCTCCTACGAGCAGTACTTC.

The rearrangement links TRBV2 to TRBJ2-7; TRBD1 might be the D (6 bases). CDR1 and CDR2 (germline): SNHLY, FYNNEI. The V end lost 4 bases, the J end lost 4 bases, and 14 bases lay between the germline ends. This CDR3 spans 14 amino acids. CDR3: CASSGSDSGYEQYF. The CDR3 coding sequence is TGTGCCAGCAGTGGGTCGGACAGTGGGTACGAGCAGTACTTC.

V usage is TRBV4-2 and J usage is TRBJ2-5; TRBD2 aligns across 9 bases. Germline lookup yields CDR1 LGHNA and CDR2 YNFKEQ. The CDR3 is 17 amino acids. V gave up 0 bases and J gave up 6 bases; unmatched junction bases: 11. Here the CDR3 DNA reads TGTGCCAGCAGCCAAGATTTCTTGGCGGGGGGGGTGAAGACCCAGTACTTC. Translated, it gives CASSQDFLAGGVKTQYF.

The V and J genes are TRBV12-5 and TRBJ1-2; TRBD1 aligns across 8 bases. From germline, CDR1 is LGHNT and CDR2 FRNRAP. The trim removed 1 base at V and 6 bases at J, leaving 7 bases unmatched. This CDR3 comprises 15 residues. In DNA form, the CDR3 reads TGTGCTAGTGGTTTGGGAGACAGGGGTAAGGATGGCTACACCTTC. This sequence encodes CASGLGDRGKDGYTF. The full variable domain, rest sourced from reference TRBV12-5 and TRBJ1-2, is DARVTQTPRHKVTEMGQEVTMRCQPILGHNTVFWYRQTMMQGLELLAYFRNRAPLDDSGMPKDRFSAEMPDATLATLKIQPSEPRDSAVYFCASGLGDRGKDGYTFGSGTRLTVV.

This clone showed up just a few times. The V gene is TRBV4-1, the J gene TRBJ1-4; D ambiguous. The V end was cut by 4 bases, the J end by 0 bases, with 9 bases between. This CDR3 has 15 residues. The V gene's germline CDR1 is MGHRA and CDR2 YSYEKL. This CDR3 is CASSPPYATNEKLFF. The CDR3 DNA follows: TGCGCCAGCAGCCCCCCATATGCAACTAATGAAAAACTGTTTTTT.

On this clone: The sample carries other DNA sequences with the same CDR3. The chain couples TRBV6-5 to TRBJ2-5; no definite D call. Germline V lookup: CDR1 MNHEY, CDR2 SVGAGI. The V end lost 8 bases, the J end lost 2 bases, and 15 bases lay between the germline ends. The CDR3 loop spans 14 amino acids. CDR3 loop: CASSYSYSQETQYF. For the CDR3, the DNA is TGTGCCAGCTCCTACTCGTATAGTCAAGAGACCCAGTACTTC.

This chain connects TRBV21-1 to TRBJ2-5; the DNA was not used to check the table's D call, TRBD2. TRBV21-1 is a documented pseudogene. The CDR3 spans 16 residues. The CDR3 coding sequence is TGTGCCAGCAGCAAGGGACTAGCGGAGACGCAAGAGACCCAGTACTTC. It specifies CASSKGLAETQETQYF.

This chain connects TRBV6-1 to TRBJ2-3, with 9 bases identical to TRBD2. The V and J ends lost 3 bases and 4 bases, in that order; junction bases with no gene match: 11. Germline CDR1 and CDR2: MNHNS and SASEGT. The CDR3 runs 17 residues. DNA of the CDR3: TGTGCCAGCAGTGATTGGCGGGGGGGAGGTTCGGCAGATACGCAGTATTTT. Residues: CASSDWRGGGSADTQYF.

CDR3 coding DNA: TGTGCCTGGAGAGCATCGGGGTACGAGCAGTACTTC. This translates into CAWRASGYEQYF. The chain links TRBV30 to TRBJ2-7; possibly TRBD2 for D (5 bases). The V end lost 3 bases, the J end lost 4 bases, and 10 bases lay between the germline ends. This CDR3 spans 12 amino acids. CDR1 is GTSNPN and CDR2 is SVGIG in the germline V gene (reference sequence).